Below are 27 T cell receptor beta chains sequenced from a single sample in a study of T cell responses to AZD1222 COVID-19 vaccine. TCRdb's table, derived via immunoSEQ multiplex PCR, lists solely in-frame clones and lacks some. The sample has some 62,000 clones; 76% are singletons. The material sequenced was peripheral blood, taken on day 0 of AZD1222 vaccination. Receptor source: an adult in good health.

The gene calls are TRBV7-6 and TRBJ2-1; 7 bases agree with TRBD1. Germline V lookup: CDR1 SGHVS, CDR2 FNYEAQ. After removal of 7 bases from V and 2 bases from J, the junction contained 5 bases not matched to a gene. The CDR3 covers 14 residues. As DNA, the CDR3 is TGTGCCAGCACCCAGGGACAGCCCTACAATGAGCAGTTCTTC. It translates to CASTQGQPYNEQFF.

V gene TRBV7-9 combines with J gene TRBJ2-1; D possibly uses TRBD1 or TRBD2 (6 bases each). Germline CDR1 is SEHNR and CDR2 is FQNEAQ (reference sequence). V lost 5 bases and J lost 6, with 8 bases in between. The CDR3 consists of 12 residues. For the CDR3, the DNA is TGTGCCAGCAGCAAGGGGGGCAATGAGCAGTTCTTC. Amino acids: CASSKGGNEQFF.

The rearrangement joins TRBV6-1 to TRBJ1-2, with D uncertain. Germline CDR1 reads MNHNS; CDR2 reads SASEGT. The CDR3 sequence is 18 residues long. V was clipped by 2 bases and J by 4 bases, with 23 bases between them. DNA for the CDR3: TGTGCCAGCAGTGAATTTGTAGGGTCTGGTTTTGCCAGCTATGGCTACACCTTC. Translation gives CASSEFVGSGFASYGYTF.

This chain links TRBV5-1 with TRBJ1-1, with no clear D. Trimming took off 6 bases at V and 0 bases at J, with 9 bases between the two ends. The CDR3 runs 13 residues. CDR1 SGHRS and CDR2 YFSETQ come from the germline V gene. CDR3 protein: CASKNSLNTEAFF. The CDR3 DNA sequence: TGCGCCAGCAAAAACAGCTTGAACACTGAAGCTTTCTTT.

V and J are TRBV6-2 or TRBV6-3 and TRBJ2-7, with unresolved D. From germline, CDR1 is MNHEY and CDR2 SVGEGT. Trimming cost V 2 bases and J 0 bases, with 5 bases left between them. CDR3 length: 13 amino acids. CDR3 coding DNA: TGTGCCAGCAGTTACGAAGACTCCTACGAGCAGTACTTC. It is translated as CASSYEDSYEQYF.

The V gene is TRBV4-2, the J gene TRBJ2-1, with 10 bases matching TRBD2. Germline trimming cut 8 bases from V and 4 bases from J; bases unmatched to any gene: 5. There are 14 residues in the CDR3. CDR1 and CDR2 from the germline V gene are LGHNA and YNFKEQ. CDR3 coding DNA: TGTGCCAGCCGACTAGCGGGCCTTTACAATGAGCAGTTCTTC. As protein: CASRLAGLYNEQFF.

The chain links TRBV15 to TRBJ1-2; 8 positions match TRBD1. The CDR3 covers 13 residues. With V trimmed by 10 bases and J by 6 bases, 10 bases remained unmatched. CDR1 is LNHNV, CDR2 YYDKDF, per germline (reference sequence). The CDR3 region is CASSTDRGNGYTF. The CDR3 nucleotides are TGTGCCAGCTCGACAGACAGGGGTAATGGCTACACCTTC.

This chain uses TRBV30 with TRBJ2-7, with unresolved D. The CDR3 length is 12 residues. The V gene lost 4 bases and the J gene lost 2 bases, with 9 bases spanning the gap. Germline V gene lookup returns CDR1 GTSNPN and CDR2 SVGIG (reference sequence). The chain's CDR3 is CAWTSRTYEQYF. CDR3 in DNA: TGTGCCTGGACGAGCCGTACCTACGAGCAGTACTTC.

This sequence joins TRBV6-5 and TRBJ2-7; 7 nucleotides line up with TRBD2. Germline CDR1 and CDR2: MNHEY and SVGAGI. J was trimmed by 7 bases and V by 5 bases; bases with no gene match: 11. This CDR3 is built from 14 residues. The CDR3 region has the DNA TGTGCCAGCAGTCCCCTGGGGGGGGGAGGAGAGCAGTACTTC. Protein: CASSPLGGGGEQYF.

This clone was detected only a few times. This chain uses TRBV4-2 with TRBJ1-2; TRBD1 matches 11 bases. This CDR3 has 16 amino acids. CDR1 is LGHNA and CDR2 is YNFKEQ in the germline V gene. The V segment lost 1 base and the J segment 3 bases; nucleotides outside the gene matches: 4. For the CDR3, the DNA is TGTGCCAGCAGCCAAGGGACAGGGGGCTCGGACTATGGCTACACCTTC. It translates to CASSQGTGGSDYGYTF.

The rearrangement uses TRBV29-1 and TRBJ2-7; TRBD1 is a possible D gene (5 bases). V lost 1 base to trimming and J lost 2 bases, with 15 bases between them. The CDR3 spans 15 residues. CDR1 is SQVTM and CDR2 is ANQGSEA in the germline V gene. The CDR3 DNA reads TGCAGCGTTGAAGGTATGAAAGGGGCAACCTACGAGCAGTACTTC. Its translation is CSVEGMKGATYEQYF.

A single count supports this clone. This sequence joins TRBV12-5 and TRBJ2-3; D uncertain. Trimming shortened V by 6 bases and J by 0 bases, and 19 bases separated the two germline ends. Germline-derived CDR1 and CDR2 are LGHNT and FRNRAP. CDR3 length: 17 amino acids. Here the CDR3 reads CASGPPSLPLSTDTQYF. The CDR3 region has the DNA TGTGCTAGTGGCCCCCCATCACTTCCTCTGAGCACAGATACGCAGTATTTT. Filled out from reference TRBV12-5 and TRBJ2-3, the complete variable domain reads DARVTQTPRHKVTEMGQEVTMRCQPILGHNTVFWYRQTMMQGLELLAYFRNRAPLDDSGMPKDRFSAEMPDATLATLKIQPSEPRDSAVYFCASGPPSLPLSTDTQYFGPGTRLTVL.

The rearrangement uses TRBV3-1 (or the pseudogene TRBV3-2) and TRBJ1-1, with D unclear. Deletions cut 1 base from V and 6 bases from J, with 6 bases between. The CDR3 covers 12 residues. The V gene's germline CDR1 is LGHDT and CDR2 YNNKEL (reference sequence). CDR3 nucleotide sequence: TGTGCCAGCAGCCAAGGAGGACCTGAAGCTTTCTTT. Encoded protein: CASSQGGPEAFF.

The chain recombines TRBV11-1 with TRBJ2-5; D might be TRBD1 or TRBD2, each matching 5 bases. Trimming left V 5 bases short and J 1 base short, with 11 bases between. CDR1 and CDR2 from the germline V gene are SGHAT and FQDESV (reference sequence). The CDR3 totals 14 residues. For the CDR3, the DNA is TGTGCCAGCAGCCAGAGGGGATTCCAAGAGACCCAGTACTTC. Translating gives CASSQRGFQETQYF.

CDR3 sequence: CASSSLPGAEAFF. CDR3 DNA sequence: TGCGCCAGCAGCTCGTTACCGGGCGCTGAAGCTTTCTTT. V is TRBV5-1 and J is TRBJ1-1; D gene ambiguous. The CDR3 extends over 13 amino acids. The germline V gene encodes CDR1 SGHRS and CDR2 YFSETQ. The V gene lost 3 bases and the J gene lost 6 bases, with 12 bases spanning the gap.

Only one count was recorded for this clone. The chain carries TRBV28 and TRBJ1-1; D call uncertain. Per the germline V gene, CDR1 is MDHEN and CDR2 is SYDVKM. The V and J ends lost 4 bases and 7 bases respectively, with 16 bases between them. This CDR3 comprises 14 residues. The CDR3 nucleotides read TGTGCCAGCAGTTACCCAAATTTGCAAGGTGAAGCTTTCTTT. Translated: CASSYPNLQGEAFF.

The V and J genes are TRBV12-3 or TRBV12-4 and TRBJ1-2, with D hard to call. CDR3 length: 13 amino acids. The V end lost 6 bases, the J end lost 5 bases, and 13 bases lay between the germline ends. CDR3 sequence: CASSQAGRYGYTF. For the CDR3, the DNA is TGTGCCAGCAGCCAAGCAGGACGTTATGGCTACACCTTC.

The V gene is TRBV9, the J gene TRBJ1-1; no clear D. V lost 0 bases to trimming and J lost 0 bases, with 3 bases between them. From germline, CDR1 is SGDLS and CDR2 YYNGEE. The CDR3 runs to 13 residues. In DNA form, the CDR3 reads TGTGCCAGCAGCGTAGATATGAACACTGAAGCTTTCTTT. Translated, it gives CASSVDMNTEAFF.

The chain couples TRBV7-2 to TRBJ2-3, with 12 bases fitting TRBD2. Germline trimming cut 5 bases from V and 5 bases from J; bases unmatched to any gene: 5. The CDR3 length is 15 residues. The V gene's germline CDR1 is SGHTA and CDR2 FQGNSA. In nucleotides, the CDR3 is TGTGCCAGCAGCATCCTAGCGGGGGGGCTAGATACGCAGTATTTT. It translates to CASSILAGGLDTQYF.

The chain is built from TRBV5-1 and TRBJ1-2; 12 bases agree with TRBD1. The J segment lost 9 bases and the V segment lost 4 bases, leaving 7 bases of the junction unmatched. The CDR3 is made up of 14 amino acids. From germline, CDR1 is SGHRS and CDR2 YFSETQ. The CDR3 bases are TGCGCCAGCAGCCCTGGGACAGGGGGCATTAGCTACACCTTC. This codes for CASSPGTGGISYTF.

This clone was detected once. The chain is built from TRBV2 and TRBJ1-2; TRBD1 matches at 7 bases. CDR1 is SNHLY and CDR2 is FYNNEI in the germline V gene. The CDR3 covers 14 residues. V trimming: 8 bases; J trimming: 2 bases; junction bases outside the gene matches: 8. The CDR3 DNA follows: TGTGCCAGCGCCAGACAGGGTGCGAACTATGGCTACACCTTC. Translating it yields CASARQGANYGYTF.

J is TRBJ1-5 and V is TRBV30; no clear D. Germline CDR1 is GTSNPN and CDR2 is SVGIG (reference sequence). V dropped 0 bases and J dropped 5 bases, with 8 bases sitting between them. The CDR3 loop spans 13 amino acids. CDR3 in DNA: TGTGCCTGGAGTGTGAATCAAGATCAGCCCCAGCATTTT. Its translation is CAWSVNQDQPQHF.

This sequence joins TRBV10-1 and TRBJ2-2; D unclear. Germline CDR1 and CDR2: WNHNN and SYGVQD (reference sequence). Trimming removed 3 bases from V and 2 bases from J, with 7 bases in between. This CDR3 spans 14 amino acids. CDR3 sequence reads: CASSDLENTGELFF. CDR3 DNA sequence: TGCGCCAGCAGTGATCTAGAAAACACCGGGGAGCTGTTTTTT.

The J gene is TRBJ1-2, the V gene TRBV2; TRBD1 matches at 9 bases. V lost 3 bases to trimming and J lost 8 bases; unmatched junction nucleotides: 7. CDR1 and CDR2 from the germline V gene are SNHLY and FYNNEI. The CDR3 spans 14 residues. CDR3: CASSDPDRGGGYTF. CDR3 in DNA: TGTGCCAGCAGTGATCCCGACAGGGGGGGCGGCTACACCTTC.

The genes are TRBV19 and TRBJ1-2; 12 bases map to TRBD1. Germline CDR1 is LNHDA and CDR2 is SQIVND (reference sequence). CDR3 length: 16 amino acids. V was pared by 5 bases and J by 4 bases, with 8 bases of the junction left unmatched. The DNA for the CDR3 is TGTGCCAGTAGTCCGGGACAGGGGGCTGGGAGCTATGGCTACACCTTC. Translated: CASSPGQGAGSYGYTF.

The CDR3 loop is CASSNYNPSGTEAFF. The CDR3 coding sequence is TGTGCCAGCAGCAACTACAACCCTTCGGGCACTGAAGCTTTCTTT. The chain joins TRBV7-2 to TRBJ1-1; D is undetermined. This CDR3 comprises 15 residues. CDR1 and CDR2 (germline): SGHTA, FQGNSA. Trimming took off 5 bases at V and 4 bases at J, with 17 bases between the two ends.

In DNA, the CDR3 is TGTGCCAGCAGTCCCCGGGACGGTTACAATGAGCAGTTCTTC. This codes for CASSPRDGYNEQFF. The genes are TRBV6-5 and TRBJ2-1; D may match TRBD1 or TRBD2 (5 bases each). V was clipped by 5 bases and J by 4 bases, with 12 bases between them. In germline, CDR1 is MNHEY, CDR2 SVGAGI. The CDR3 is 14 amino acids.